The rows below give T cell receptor beta chains drawn from one sample of a study of blood T cell repertoires in COVID-19. Data came from immunoSEQ multiplex PCR; TCRdb stores just in-frame clones and leaves some out. The sample lists about 45,000 clones, 80% occurring once. Sample: peripheral blood. These receptors came from an older man with acute or convalescent COVID-19. The CDR3 runs from the conserved cysteine through the conserved F or W. A D gene is named only where the DNA matches it firmly. Clone size is given for some rows only: seen once, a few or many times, or a class if the clone is expanded.

TRBV28	15	TRBJ1-5	once	NA	TGTGCCAGCACCCGGGACATTTATAGCAATCAGCCCCAGCATTTT	CASTRDIYSNQPQHF
TRBV6-5	16	TRBJ1-6	NA	NA	TGTGCCAGCAGTTATGCTCCAGGGAGGAGGAATTCACCCCTCCACTTT	CASSYAPGRRNSPLHF
TRBV10-3	12	TRBJ2-7	NA	NA	TGTGCCATCAGTATCAGGGGCTACGAGCAGTACTTC	CAISIRGYEQYF
TRBV11-2	16	TRBJ2-3	NA	NA	TGTGCCAGCAGCTTAGTAGGGGGGGCCCCCACAGATACGCAGTATTTT	CASSLVGGAPTDTQYF
TRBV3-1/TRBV3-2	15	TRBJ1-2	NA	TRBD1	TGTGCCAGCAGCGCAGACAGGGGGAGAGGCTATGGCTACACCTTC	CASSADRGRGYGYTF
TRBV5-8	13	TRBJ1-2	NA	NA	TGTGCCAGTGGTACAGGTTCGCCTTATGGCTACACCTTC	CASGTGSPYGYTF
TRBV7-7	13	TRBJ1-1	NA	NA	TGTGCTAGCAGCGCGACGGGGAACACTGAAGCTTTCTTT	CASSATGNTEAFF
TRBV5-5	15	TRBJ1-2	NA	NA	TGTGCCAGCAGCTCGGCGCCGGGATACAACTATGGCTACACCTTC	CASSSAPGYNYGYTF
TRBV7-2	15	TRBJ1-1	once	NA	TGTGCCAGCAGCTTATCTACAGGGACGAACACTGAAGCTTTCTTT	CASSLSTGTNTEAFF
TRBV6-6	14	TRBJ1-5	once	NA	TGTGCCAGCAGTCCTCCGGGTCCGAATCAGCCCCAGCATTTT	CASSPPGPNQPQHF
TRBV18	15	TRBJ1-4	NA	NA	TGTGCCAGCTCACCCCTGGAGGGTACTAATGAAAAACTGTTTTTT	CASSPLEGTNEKLFF
TRBV7-9	16	TRBJ1-3	few	NA	TGTGCCAGCAGCCCGGCTGGGGGGGGCTCTGGAAACACCATATATTTT	CASSPAGGGSGNTIYF
TRBV9	15	TRBJ1-1	NA	TRBD1	TGTGCCAGCAGCCCAGGGGGGTCTTTGAACACTGAAGCTTTCTTT	CASSPGGSLNTEAFF
TRBV6-5	14	TRBJ1-1	NA	TRBD1	TGTGCCAGCAGTTACACCGGACAGGGCGCTGAAGCTTTCTTT	CASSYTGQGAEAFF
TRBV10-1	13	TRBJ1-6	NA	NA	TGCGCCAGCAGCCCAGACAGAAATTCACCCCTCCACTTT	CASSPDRNSPLHF
TRBV6-6	15	TRBJ1-1	NA	NA	TGTGCCAGCAGTTCTCCCGGGGTACAAAGGACTGAAGCTTTCTTT	CASSSPGVQRTEAFF
TRBV6-6	12	TRBJ1-1	NA	NA	TGTGCCAGCCGTTACACAACAGGCGAAGCTTTCTTT	CASRYTTGEAFF
TRBV3-1/TRBV3-2	16	TRBJ2-1	NA	TRBD2	TGTGCCAGCAGCCAAACTTCTAGCGGGGGGGACAATGAGCAGTTCTTC	CASSQTSSGGDNEQFF
TRBV28	12	TRBJ2-7	once	NA	TGTGCCAGCAGTTTAGGGTACTACGGGCAGTACTTC	CASSLGYYGQYF
TRBV27	17	TRBJ2-2	few	TRBD2	TGTGCCAGCAGTTTAATTAGCGGGGGGGCCAGGACCGGGGAGCTGTTTTTT	CASSLISGGARTGELFF
TRBV27	15	TRBJ1-6	NA	NA	TGTGCCAGCAGTTTACGGAGCTCCTATAATTCACCCCTCCACTTT	CASSLRSSYNSPLHF
TRBV15	15	TRBJ2-7	NA	TRBD2	TGTGCCACCAGCAGAGCCCTAGCGGAAACCTACGAGCAGTACTTC	CATSRALAETYEQYF
TRBV7-2	12	TRBJ2-1	once	NA	TGTGCCAGCAGCTTACTTTACAATGAGCAGTTCTTC	CASSLLYNEQFF
TRBV27	14	TRBJ1-5	once	NA	TGTGCCAGCAGTACAATGTTTAGCAATCAGCCCCAGCATTTT	CASSTMFSNQPQHF
TRBV6-5	15	TRBJ1-5	few	TRBD1	TGTGCCAGCAGTCTGACAGGGGGCGTAGCTCAGCCCCAGCATTTT	CASSLTGGVAQPQHF
TRBV7-9	13	TRBJ2-7	NA	TRBD1	TGTGCCAGCAGCCCAACAGGGGCCTACGAGCAGTACTTC	CASSPTGAYEQYF
TRBV29-1	13	TRBJ1-2	NA	NA	TGCAGCGTTGAGGGGGACAACGTGGATGGCTACACCTTC	CSVEGDNVDGYTF
TRBV7-9	14	TRBJ1-6	NA	TRBD1	TGTGCCAGCAGCTTAGGACAGGGGCATTCACCCCTCCACTTT	CASSLGQGHSPLHF
TRBV7-2	14	TRBJ1-2	NA	NA	TGTGCCAGCAGCTTAGTAGAGGGCAAGTATGGCTACACCTTC	CASSLVEGKYGYTF
TRBV6-4	15	TRBJ2-2	many	TRBD1	TGTGCCAGCAGTGAAACAGGGGGCAACACCGGGGAGCTGTTTTTT	CASSETGGNTGELFF
TRBV27	14	TRBJ1-2	NA	NA	TGTGCCAGCAGTTTCGGACGGGGTCACTATGGCTACACCTTC	CASSFGRGHYGYTF
TRBV19	16	TRBJ2-2	few	NA	TGTGCCAGTATAGGGGGGACAGCCCTGAACACCGGGGAGCTGTTTTTT	CASIGGTALNTGELFF
TRBV11-2	13	TRBJ2-1	NA	NA	TGTGCCAGCAGCTTCCCGGGATTCAATGAGCAGTTCTTC	CASSFPGFNEQFF
TRBV9	13	TRBJ1-5	NA	NA	TGTGCCAGCAGCGTGGAGGGAGGCCAGCCCCAGCATTTT	CASSVEGGQPQHF
TRBV5-4	13	TRBJ2-7	NA	TRBD1	TGTGCCAGCAGCCCCGGACAGGGCGACGAGCAGTACTTC	CASSPGQGDEQYF
TRBV27	19	TRBJ1-5	NA	NA	TGTGCCAGCAGTTTACGCAGGAGGGGACTGAGTCCGACAAATCAGCCCCAGCATTTT	CASSLRRRGLSPTNQPQHF
TRBV7-9	14	TRBJ1-6	NA	NA	TGTGCCAGCAGCTCCGGGACTCTTAATTCACCCCTCCACTTT	CASSSGTLNSPLHF
TRBV6-5	15	TRBJ1-1	NA	TRBD1	TGTGCCAGCAGTTCAGGACAGGGAGTAAACACTGAAGCTTTCTTT	CASSSGQGVNTEAFF
TRBV18	16	TRBJ1-2	NA	TRBD1	TGTGCCAGCTCCCCCGGGACAGGGGTCAGGTACTATGGCTACACCTTC	CASSPGTGVRYYGYTF
TRBV28	15	TRBJ2-7	once	NA	TGTGCCAGCAGGAAGCTGGCAAGCCGGCTAGACGAGCAGTACTTC	CASRKLASRLDEQYF
TRBV6-6	14	TRBJ2-5	medium-sized	NA	TGTGCCAGCAGTTACTCAGGACAGCAAGAGACCCAGTACTTC	CASSYSGQQETQYF
TRBV27	15	TRBJ1-2	NA	TRBD1	TGTGCCAGCAGTTCACCGGGACAGTCGTCCTATGGCTACACCTTC	CASSSPGQSSYGYTF